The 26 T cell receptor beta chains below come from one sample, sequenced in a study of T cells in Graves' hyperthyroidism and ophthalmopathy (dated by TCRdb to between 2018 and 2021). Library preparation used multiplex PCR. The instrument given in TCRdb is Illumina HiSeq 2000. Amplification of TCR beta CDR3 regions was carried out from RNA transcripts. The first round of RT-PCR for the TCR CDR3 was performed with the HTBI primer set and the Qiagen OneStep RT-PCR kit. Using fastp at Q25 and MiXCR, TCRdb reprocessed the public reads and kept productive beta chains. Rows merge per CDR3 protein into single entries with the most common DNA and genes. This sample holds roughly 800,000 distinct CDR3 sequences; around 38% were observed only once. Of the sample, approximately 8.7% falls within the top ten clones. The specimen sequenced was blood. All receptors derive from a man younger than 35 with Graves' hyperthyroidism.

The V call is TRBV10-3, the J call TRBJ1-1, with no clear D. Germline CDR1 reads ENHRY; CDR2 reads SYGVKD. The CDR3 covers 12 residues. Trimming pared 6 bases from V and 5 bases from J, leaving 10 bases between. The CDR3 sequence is CAIRDFGTEAFF. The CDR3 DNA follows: TGTGCCATCAGGGACTTCGGGACTGAAGCTTTCTTT.

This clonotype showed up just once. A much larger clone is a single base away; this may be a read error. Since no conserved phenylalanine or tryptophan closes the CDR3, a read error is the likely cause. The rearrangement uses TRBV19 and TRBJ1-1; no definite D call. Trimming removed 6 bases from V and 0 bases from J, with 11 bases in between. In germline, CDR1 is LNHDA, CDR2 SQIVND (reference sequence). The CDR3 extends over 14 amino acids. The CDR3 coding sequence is TGTGCCAGTAGGGATGGAGCTATGAACACTGAAGCTTTCCTT. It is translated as CASRDGAMNTEAFL.

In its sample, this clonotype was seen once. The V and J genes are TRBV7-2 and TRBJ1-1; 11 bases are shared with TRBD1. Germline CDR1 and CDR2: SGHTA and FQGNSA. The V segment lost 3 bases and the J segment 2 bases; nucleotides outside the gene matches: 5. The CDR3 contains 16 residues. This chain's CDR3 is CASSFGTGGQNTEAFF. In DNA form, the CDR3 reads TGTGCCAGCAGCTTCGGGACAGGGGGTCAAAACACTGAAGCTTTCTTT.

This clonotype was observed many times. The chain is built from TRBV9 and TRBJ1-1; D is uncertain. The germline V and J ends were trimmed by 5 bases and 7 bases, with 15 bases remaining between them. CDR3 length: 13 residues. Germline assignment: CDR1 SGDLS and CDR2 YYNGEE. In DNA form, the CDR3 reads TGTGCCAGCAGTGGAGGAGGAAGAAGTGAAGCTTTCTTT. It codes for CASSGGGRSEAFF. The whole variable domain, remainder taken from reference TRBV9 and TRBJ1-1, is DSGVTQTPKHLITATGQRVTLRCSPRSGDLSVYWYQQSLDQGLQFLIQYYNGEERAKGNILERFSAQQFPDLHSELNLSSLELGDSALYFCASSGGGRSEAFFGQGTRLTVV.

The chain's CDR3 is CASSFGTGIGEQYF. In DNA form, the CDR3 reads TGTGCCAGCAGCTTTGGGACAGGGATCGGCGAGCAGTACTTC. The chain recombines TRBV7-9 with TRBJ2-7; TRBD1 aligns across 9 bases. The CDR3 covers 14 residues. Germline loops: CDR1 SEHNR, CDR2 FQNEAQ (reference sequence). V lost 3 bases to trimming and J lost 6 bases; unmatched junction nucleotides: 6.

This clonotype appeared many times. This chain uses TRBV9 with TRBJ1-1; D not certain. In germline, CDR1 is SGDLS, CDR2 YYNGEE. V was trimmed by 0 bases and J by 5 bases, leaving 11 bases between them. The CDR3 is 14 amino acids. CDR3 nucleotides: TGTGCCAGCAGCGTAGAGCCGGGTTGGACTGAAGCTTTCTTT. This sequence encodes CASSVEPGWTEAFF.

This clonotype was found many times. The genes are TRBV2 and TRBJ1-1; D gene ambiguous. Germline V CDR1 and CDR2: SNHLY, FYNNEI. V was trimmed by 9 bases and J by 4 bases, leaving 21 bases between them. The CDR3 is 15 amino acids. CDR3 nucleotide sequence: TGTGCCAGTATCTTCACCCCAGGATTTGGCACTGAAGCTTTCTTT. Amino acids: CASIFTPGFGTEAFF.

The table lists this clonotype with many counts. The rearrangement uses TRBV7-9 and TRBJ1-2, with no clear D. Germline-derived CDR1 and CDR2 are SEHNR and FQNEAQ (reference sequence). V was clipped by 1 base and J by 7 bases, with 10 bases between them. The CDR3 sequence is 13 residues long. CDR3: CASSLGGLIGYTF. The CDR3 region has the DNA TGTGCCAGCAGCTTAGGGGGTTTAATTGGCTACACCTTC.

CDR3 residues: CASSSYKGAGSPLHF. DNA of the CDR3: TGTGCCAGCAGCAGTTACAAGGGGGCAGGTTCACCCCTCCACTTT. J is TRBJ1-6 and V is TRBV25-1; 7 bases are shared with TRBD1. Germline V gene data show CDR1 as MGHDK and CDR2 as SYGVNS. The CDR3 is made up of 15 amino acids. The ends lost 6 bases at V and 9 bases at J; junction bases unmatched: 11.

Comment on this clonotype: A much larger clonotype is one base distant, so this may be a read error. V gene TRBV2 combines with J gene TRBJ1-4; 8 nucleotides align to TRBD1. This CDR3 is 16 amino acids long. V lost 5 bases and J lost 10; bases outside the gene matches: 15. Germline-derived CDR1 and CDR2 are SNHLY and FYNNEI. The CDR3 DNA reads TGTGCCAGCAGTTACGGGCCCGGGACAGGAGATGGAAAACTGTTTTTT. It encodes CASSYGPGTGDGKLFF.

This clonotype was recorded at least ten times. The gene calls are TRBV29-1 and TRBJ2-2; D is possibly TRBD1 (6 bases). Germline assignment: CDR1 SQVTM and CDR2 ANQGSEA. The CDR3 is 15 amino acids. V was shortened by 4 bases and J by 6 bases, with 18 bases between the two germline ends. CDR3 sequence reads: CSVVGFLGGSGELFF. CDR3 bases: TGCAGCGTTGTAGGCTTCCTAGGGGGATCCGGGGAGCTGTTTTTT.

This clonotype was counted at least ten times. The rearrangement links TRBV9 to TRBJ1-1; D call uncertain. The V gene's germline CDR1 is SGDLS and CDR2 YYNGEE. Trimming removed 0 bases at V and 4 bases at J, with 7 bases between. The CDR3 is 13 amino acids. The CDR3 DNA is TGTGCCAGCAGCGTAGCTGGTATCACTGAAGCTTTCTTT. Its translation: CASSVAGITEAFF.

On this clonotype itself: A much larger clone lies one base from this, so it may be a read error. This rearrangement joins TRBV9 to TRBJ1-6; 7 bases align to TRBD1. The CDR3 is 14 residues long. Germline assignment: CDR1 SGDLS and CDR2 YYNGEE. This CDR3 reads CAGSVETGNSPLHF. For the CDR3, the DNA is TGTGCCGGCAGCGTCGAGACAGGGAATTCACCCCTCCACTTT. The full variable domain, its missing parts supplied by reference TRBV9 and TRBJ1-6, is DSGVTQTPKHLITATGQRVTLRCSPRSGDLSVYWYQQSLDQGLQFLIQYYNGEERAKGNILERFSAQQFPDLHSELNLSSLELGDSALYFCAGSVETGNSPLHFGNGTRLTVT.

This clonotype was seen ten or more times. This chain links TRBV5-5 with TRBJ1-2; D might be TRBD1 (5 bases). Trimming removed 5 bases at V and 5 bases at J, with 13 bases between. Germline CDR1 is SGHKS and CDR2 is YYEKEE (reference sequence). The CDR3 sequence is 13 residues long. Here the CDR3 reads CASSADRQYGYTF. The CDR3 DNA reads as TGTGCCAGCAGTGCCGACAGACAGTATGGCTACACCTTC.

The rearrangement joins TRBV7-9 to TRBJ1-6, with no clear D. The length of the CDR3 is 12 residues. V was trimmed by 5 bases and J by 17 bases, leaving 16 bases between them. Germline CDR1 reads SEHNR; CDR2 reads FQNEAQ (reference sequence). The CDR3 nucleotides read TGTGCCAGCAGCGCCGACCGGGCCGCCATCCACTTT. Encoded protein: CASSADRAAIHF.

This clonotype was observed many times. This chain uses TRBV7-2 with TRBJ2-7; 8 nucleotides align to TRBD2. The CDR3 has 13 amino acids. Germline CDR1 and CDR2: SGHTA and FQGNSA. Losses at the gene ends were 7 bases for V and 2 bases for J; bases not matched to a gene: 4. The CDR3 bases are TGTGCCAGCAACTCGGGGGGGACCTACGAGCAGTACTTC. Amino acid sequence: CASNSGGTYEQYF.

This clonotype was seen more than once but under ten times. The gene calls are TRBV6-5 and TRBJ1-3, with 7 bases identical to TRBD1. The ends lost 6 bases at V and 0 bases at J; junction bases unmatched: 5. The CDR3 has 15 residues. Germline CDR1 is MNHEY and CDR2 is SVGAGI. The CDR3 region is CASSMGQSSGNTIYF. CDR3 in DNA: TGTGCCAGCAGCATGGGACAGAGCTCTGGAAACACCATATATTTT.

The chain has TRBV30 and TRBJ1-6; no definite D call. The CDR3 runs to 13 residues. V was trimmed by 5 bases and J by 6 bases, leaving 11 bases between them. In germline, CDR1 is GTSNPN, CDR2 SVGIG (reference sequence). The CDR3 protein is CAWQLIANSPLHF. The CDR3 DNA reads TGTGCCTGGCAATTGATAGCTAATTCACCCCTCCACTTT. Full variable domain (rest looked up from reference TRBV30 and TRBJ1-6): SQTIHQWPATLVQPVGSPLSLECTVEGTSNPNLYWYRQAAGRGLQLLFYSVGIGQISSEVPQNLSASRPQDRQFILSSKKLLLSDSGFYLCAWQLIANSPLHFGNGTRLTVT.

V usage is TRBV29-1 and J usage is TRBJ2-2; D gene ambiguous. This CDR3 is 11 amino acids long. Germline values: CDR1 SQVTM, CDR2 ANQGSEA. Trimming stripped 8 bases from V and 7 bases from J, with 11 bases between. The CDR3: CSLGRFGELFF. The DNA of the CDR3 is TGCAGCTTAGGACGGTTCGGGGAGCTGTTTTTT.

DNA for the CDR3: TGTGCCAGCAGTCCGTATTTGGGGACAGGGGGCGGCTACACCTTC. Translating gives CASSPYLGTGGGYTF. The rearrangement links TRBV2 to TRBJ1-2, with 12 bases identical to TRBD1. J gave up 8 bases and V 5 bases, and 9 bases lay outside the gene matches. This CDR3 contains 15 residues. Looked up from germline, CDR1 is SNHLY and CDR2 is FYNNEI. The variable domain in full, completed from reference TRBV2 and TRBJ1-2, reads EPEVTQTPSHQVTQMGQEVILRCVPISNHLYFYWYRQILGQKVEFLVSFYNNEISEKSEIFDDQFSVERPDGSNFTLKIRSTKLEDSAMYFCASSPYLGTGGGYTFGSGTRLTVV.

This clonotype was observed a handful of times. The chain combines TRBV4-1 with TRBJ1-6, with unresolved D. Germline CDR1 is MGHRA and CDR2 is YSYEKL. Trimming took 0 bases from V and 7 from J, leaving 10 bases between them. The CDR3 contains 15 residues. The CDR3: CASSQEWAGNSPLHF. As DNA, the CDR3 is TGCGCCAGCAGCCAAGAATGGGCAGGAAATTCACCCCTCCACTTT.

The CDR3 sequence is CASSRGLAAEQYF. Here the CDR3 DNA reads TGTGCCAGCAGCAGGGGACTAGCAGCCGAGCAGTACTTC. V is TRBV11-2 and J is TRBJ2-7; TRBD2 matches 9 bases. From germline, CDR1 is SGHAT and CDR2 FQNNGV. The CDR3 extends over 13 amino acids. V lost 5 bases to trimming and J lost 6 bases; unmatched junction nucleotides: 5.

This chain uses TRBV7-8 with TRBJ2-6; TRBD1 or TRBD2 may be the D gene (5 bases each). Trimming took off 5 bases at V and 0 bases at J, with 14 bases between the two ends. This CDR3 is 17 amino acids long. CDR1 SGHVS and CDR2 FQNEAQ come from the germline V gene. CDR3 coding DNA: TGTGCCAGCAGCGAGGGGATTTTTGACTCTGGGGCCAACGTCCTGACTTTC. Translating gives CASSEGIFDSGANVLTF.

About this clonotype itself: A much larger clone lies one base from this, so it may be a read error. CDR3 residues: CSVDTGSDEQYF. CDR3 coding DNA: TGCAGCGTTGATACAGGGTCTGACGAGCAGTACTTC. V and J are TRBV29-1 and TRBJ2-7; a weak D match, TRBD1 (6 bases). The CDR3 runs to 12 residues. The germline gives CDR1 SQVTM, CDR2 ANQGSEA. Between the trimmed V and J ends, which lost 3 bases and 5 bases, there was a span of 11 bases.

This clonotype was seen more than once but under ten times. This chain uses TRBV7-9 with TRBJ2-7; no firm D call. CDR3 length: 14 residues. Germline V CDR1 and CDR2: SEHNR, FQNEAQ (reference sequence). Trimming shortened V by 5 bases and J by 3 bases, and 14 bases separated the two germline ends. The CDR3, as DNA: TGTGCCAGCAGCCACCCCGGAGAGGACTACGAGCAGTACTTC. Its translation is CASSHPGEDYEQYF.

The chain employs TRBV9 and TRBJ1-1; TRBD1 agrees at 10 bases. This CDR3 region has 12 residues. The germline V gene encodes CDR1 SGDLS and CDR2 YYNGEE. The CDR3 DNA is TGTGCTAGCGGGACAGGGGCCACTGAAGCTTTCTTT. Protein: CASGTGATEAFF.